These T cell receptor beta chains were read from a single sample in a study of cytomegalovirus exposure and HLA in healthy donors. Clones were sequenced by immunoSEQ multiplex PCR, and TCRdb holds only the in-frame ones, with some missing. In the table there are roughly 130,000 clones, 85% to 90% of which are singletons. The sequenced material came from PBMCs. These receptors originate from a man aged 25 to 45 in good health and CMV-seronegative. The CDR3 runs from the conserved cysteine through the conserved F or W. A D gene is named only where the DNA matches it firmly. Clone size is shown for a subset of rows, as once, few, many or a class of expanded clone.

d_gene,abundance,j_gene,v_gene,CDR3aa,CDR3nt
TRBD1,NA,TRBJ1-5,TRBV19,CASSSTGGGQPQHF,TGTGCCAGTAGTTCTACAGGGGGCGGTCAGCCCCAGCATTTT
NA,once,TRBJ1-2,TRBV4-1,CASSQSGGSHYGYTF,TGCGCCAGCAGCCAAAGCGGGGGGTCGCACTATGGCTACACCTTC
NA,NA,TRBJ2-1,TRBV6-4,CASSESRVGSYNEQFF,TGTGCCAGCAGTGAATCGAGGGTAGGCTCCTACAATGAGCAGTTCTTC
NA,NA,TRBJ1-4,TRBV29-1,CSGEGEEKLFF,TGCAGCGGAGAAGGGGAAGAAAAACTGTTTTTT
NA,NA,TRBJ1-2,TRBV5-1,CASSLEAGAHGYTF,TGCGCCAGCAGCTTGGAAGCGGGGGCCCATGGCTACACCTTC
NA,NA,TRBJ2-2,TRBV6-5,CASHKGGKNTGELFF,TGTGCCAGCCATAAGGGCGGGAAGAACACCGGGGAGCTGTTTTTT
TRBD2,NA,TRBJ2-1,TRBV7-9,CASSLGGDSVHEQFF,TGTGCCAGCAGCCTGGGGGGGGATTCGGTCCATGAGCAGTTCTTC
TRBD1,NA,TRBJ1-2,TRBV30,CAWKGGSPNGYTF,TGTGCCTGGAAAGGGGGCTCTCCTAATGGCTACACCTTC
TRBD2,NA,TRBJ2-7,TRBV27,CATRLAGVNSYEQYF,TGTGCCACCCGACTAGCGGGAGTGAACTCCTACGAGCAGTACTTC
TRBD1,once,TRBJ2-1,TRBV6-1,CASSEFRGRYNEQFF,TGTGCCAGCAGTGAGTTCAGGGGGCGATACAATGAGCAGTTCTTC
NA,NA,TRBJ2-3,TRBV7-3,CASSARQGRGYTDTQYF,TGTGCCAGCAGCGCTCGACAGGGGCGGGGGTATACCGATACGCAGTATTTT
NA,NA,TRBJ1-1,TRBV5-4,CASSLVNQGYTEAFF,TGTGCCAGCAGCTTGGTGAACCAGGGATACACTGAAGCTTTCTTT
NA,NA,TRBJ2-3,TRBV2,CASRARYTDTQYF,TGTGCCAGCAGAGCGAGGTACACAGATACGCAGTATTTT
TRBD1,NA,TRBJ1-2,TRBV5-1,CASSTDRVRYGYTF,TGCGCCAGCAGCACCGACAGGGTTCGGTATGGCTACACCTTC
NA,NA,TRBJ2-1,TRBV18,CASSPRGDYNEQFF,TGTGCCAGCTCACCACGGGGGGACTACAATGAGCAGTTCTTC
TRBD2,NA,TRBJ2-5,TRBV5-1,CASRGGPQETQYF,TGCGCCAGCAGGGGAGGGCCCCAAGAGACCCAGTACTTC
NA,NA,TRBJ2-5,TRBV7-6,CASSPLAAAKETQYF,TGTGCCAGCAGCCCTTTGGCGGCAGCAAAAGAGACCCAGTACTTC
NA,NA,TRBJ2-2,TRBV5-6,CASSLVRASNTGELFF,TGTGCCAGCAGCCTCGTCAGGGCATCGAACACCGGGGAGCTGTTTTTT
NA,NA,TRBJ2-6,TRBV6-1,CASSGQSSGANVLTF,TGTGCCAGCAGTGGGCAGTCTTCCGGGGCCAACGTCCTGACTTTC
NA,NA,TRBJ2-2,TRBV30,CAWSVRTGELFF,TGTGCCTGGAGTGTCAGAACCGGGGAGCTGTTTTTT
NA,NA,TRBJ1-4,TRBV4-1,CASSQGLWTNEKLFF,TGCGCCAGCAGCCAAGGACTTTGGACTAATGAAAAACTGTTTTTT
TRBD2,once,TRBJ2-7,TRBV27,CASSPLSGSSYEQYF,TGTGCCAGCAGTCCCCTCAGCGGGAGCTCCTACGAGCAGTACTTC
NA,NA,TRBJ1-2,TRBV30,CAWSPGSNYGYTF,TGTGCCTGGAGTCCAGGCTCTAACTATGGCTACACCTTC
TRBD1,NA,TRBJ2-7,TRBV7-9,CASSPQGLHEQYF,TGTGCCAGCAGCCCACAGGGGCTCCACGAGCAGTACTTC
NA,NA,TRBJ2-3,TRBV6-7,CASSYSYREDTDTQYF,TGTGCCAGCAGTTACTCCTACAGGGAAGACACAGATACGCAGTATTTT
TRBD1,NA,TRBJ1-5,TRBV6-5,CASSGDRGGQPQHF,TGTGCCAGCAGTGGTGACAGGGGGGGCCAGCCCCAGCATTTT
NA,NA,TRBJ2-5,TRBV30,CAWRGAQGTQYF,TGTGCCTGGAGGGGTGCCCAGGGGACCCAGTACTTC
TRBD1,NA,TRBJ1-5,TRBV7-2,CASSLGTGTVTVF,TGTGCCAGCAGCTTAGGGACCGGGACAGTAACGGTTTTT
NA,NA,TRBJ1-4,TRBV2,CASSEDRVKEKLFF,TGTGCCAGCAGTGAAGACAGGGTAAAGGAAAAACTGTTTTTT
TRBD1,medium-sized,TRBJ1-5,TRBV5-5,CASSDGQVSNQPQHF,TGTGCCAGCAGCGATGGACAGGTTAGCAATCAGCCCCAGCATTTT
TRBD2,NA,TRBJ2-7,TRBV6-6,CASSLLSGSRSYEQYF,TGTGCCAGCAGTTTACTAAGCGGGAGTCGCTCCTACGAGCAGTACTTC
TRBD2,NA,TRBJ2-5,TRBV27,CASSFYDSGRAETQYF,TGTGCCAGCAGTTTCTACGATAGCGGGAGGGCCGAGACCCAGTACTTC
TRBD2,NA,TRBJ2-2,TRBV6-1,CASLAGGPGGELFF,TGTGCCAGCCTAGCGGGAGGGCCTGGCGGGGAGCTGTTTTTT
NA,NA,TRBJ2-7,TRBV6-5,CASSYGGATSYEQYF,TGTGCCAGCAGTTACGGGGGGGCTACCTCCTACGAGCAGTACTTC
TRBD1,NA,TRBJ2-7,TRBV11-3,CASSPRGQDPYEQYF,TGTGCCAGCAGCCCGAGAGGACAGGACCCCTACGAGCAGTACTTC
NA,once,TRBJ1-2,TRBV19,CASNPAGNYGYTF,TGTGCCAGTAACCCCGCAGGGAACTATGGCTACACCTTC
TRBD2,once,TRBJ2-2,TRBV6-4,CASSLAGGSAGELFF,TGTGCCAGCAGCCTAGCGGGAGGATCGGCCGGGGAGCTGTTTTTT
NA,NA,TRBJ1-1,TRBV6-5,CASSYSGRLNTEAFF,TGTGCCAGCAGTTACTCGGGGCGGTTGAACACTGAAGCTTTCTTT
TRBD2,few,TRBJ2-1,TRBV6-5,CASKRGHEQFF,TGTGCCAGCAAGCGGGGCCATGAGCAGTTCTTC
NA,NA,TRBJ1-3,TRBV11-2,CASSLPSSGNTIYF,TGTGCCAGCAGCTTACCCAGTTCTGGAAACACCATATATTTT
TRBD2,NA,TRBJ2-1,TRBV2,CASRFGLAGGPHNEQFF,TGTGCCAGCAGATTCGGGCTAGCGGGAGGGCCCCACAATGAGCAGTTCTTC
TRBD1,NA,TRBJ1-1,TRBV6-5,CASSRDRNTEAFF,TGTGCCAGCAGCCGGGACAGGAACACTGAAGCTTTCTTT
TRBD2,NA,TRBJ2-1,TRBV13,CASSLYLLAGYNEQFF,TGTGCCAGCAGCTTATATCTCCTAGCGGGCTACAATGAGCAGTTCTTC
TRBD2,NA,TRBJ2-1,TRBV5-1,CASSLVPTGGNNEQFF,TGCGCCAGCAGCTTGGTTCCTACGGGAGGGAACAATGAGCAGTTCTTC
TRBD1,NA,TRBJ2-1,TRBV2,CASARGDRAGFF,TGTGCCAGCGCTCGAGGGGACAGGGCCGGGTTCTTC
TRBD1,NA,TRBJ1-2,TRBV18,CASSHSTGGGYTF,TGTGCCAGCTCACACTCGACAGGGGGGGGCTACACCTTC
TRBD1,NA,TRBJ2-7,TRBV6-5,CASRHGQGVNEQYF,TGTGCCAGCAGACACGGACAGGGGGTTAACGAGCAGTACTTC
NA,NA,TRBJ1-4,TRBV7-9,CATRRDKANEKLFF,TGTGCCACGCGCCGGGACAAGGCAAATGAAAAACTGTTTTTT
NA,NA,TRBJ1-1,TRBV7-9,CASSWASLNPEAFF,TGTGCCAGCAGCTGGGCGAGCTTAAACCCTGAAGCTTTCTTT
TRBD2,NA,TRBJ2-2,TRBV18,CASSSSPGLAGVGELFF,TGTGCCAGCTCATCAAGCCCAGGACTAGCGGGAGTCGGGGAGCTGTTTTTT
NA,NA,TRBJ2-5,TRBV25-1,CASSDLETQYF,TGTGCCAGCAGTGACTTGGAGACCCAGTACTTC